This T cell receptor (beta chain) was recorded in a study of T cell repertoires in cytomegalovirus infection. Study details: Evidence of both CMV infection and a matching HLA type came from public TCR beta signatures.

The germline gives CDR1 SGHAT, CDR2 FQNNGV. The CDR3 spans 16 residues. V lost 2 bases to trimming and J lost 2 bases; unmatched junction nucleotides: 6. Concerning this clonotype: Its antigen is not known.

TCRdb re-called the reads with MiXCR, one entry per CDR3 protein. The sample lists approximately 750,000 distinct CDR3 sequences, approximately 34% occurring once. General study results and limits: HLA-C-restricted TCR beta clonotypes specific for CMV led the ex vivo response.

This chain links TRBV11-2 with TRBJ2-3, with 8 positions matching TRBD1. The sequenced material came from PBMCs. The source is a human donor in good health (CMV status not recorded). Some clones in this sample may be carry-over from other donors' samples. CDR3 in DNA: TGTGCCAGCAGCTTACGGTCAGGGGGCCTCACAGATACGCAGTATTTT. It is translated as CASSLRSGGLTDTQYF. The variable domain in full, with the rest retrieved from reference TRBV11-2 and TRBJ2-3, is EAGVAQSPRYKIIEKRQSVAFWCNPISGHATLYWYQQILGQGPKLLIQFQNNGVVDDSQLPKDRFSAERLKGVDSTLKIQPAKLEDSAVYLCASSLRSGGLTDTQYFGPGTRLTVL.